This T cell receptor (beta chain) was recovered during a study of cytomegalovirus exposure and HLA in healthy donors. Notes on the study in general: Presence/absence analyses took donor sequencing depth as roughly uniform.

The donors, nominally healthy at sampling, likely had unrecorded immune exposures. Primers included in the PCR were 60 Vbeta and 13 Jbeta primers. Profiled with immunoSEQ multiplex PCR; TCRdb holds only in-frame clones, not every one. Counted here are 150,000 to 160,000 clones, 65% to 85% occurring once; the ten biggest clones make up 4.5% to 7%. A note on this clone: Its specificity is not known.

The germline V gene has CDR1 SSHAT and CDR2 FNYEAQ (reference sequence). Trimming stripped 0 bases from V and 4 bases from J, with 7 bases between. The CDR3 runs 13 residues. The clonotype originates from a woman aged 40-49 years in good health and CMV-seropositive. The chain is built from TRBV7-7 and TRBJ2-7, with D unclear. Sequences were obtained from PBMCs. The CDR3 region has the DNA TGTGCCAGCAGCTTAGCGTCAGAATACGAGCAGTACTTC. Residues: CASSLASEYEQYF.